This T cell receptor beta chain was sequenced in a study of beta chain features in type 1 diabetes. In all sorted populations, purity surpassed 95%. About this clone itself: Its antigen remains unidentified.

Study-level points and caveats: Although PCR might favor shorter templates, it would do so equally in patients and controls. Resolution of whether HLA type affects TCRB rearrangement was not achieved here. Comparison showed that naive, central memory and Treg TCRB repertoires appeared more similar among patients than among healthy donors. Type 1 diabetes patients had moderately but significantly shorter TCRB CDR3s in all four CD4+ subsets.

Expressed TCRB transcripts were sequenced after all isolated RNA was converted to cDNA. The method was immunoSEQ multiplex PCR; TCRdb's version includes in-frame clones alone and lacks a portion of them. The sample includes around 50,000 clones, around 40% of them seen just once. V gave up 5 bases and J gave up 5 bases, with 19 bases separating them. The CDR3 runs to 15 residues. Per the germline V gene, CDR1 is MDHEN and CDR2 is SYDVKM. The clonotype originates from a young man with type 1 diabetes. The V and J genes are TRBV28 and TRBJ2-7, with TRBD1 as a possible D gene (5 bases). Sequenced material: stem cell memory CD4+ T cells from blood. The chain's CDR3 is CASSAIPTVLHEQYF. The CDR3 nucleotides read TGTGCCAGCAGTGCAATCCCGACAGTCCTCCACGAGCAGTACTTC.